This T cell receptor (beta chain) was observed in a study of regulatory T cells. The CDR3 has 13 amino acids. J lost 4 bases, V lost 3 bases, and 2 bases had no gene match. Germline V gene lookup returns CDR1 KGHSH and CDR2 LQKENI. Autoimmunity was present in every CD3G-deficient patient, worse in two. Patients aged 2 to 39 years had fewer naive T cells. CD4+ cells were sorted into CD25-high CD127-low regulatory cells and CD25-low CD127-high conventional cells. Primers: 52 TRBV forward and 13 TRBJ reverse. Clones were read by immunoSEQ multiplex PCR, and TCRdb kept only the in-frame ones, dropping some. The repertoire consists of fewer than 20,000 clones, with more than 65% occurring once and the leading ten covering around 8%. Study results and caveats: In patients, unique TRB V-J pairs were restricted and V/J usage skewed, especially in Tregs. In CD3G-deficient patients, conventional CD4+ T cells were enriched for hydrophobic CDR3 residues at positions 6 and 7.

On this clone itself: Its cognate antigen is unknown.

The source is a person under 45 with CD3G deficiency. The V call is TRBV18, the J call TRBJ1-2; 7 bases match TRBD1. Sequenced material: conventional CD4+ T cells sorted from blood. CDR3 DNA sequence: TGTGCCAGCTCACCCGGACAGGTCTATGGCTACACCTTC. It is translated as CASSPGQVYGYTF.